The table lists the clone carrying this T cell receptor beta chain with a count of one. The sample belongs to a study of blood T cell repertoires in COVID-19. Measured with immunoSEQ multiplex PCR; TCRdb has only the in-frame clones, and not every one. The sample carries around 150,000 clones, around 89% recorded once. Germline V gene lookup returns CDR1 WSHSY and CDR2 SAAADI. After removal of 10 bases from V and 8 bases from J, the junction contained 22 bases not matched to a gene. This CDR3 has 16 residues. The receptor's source is a man aged 55 to 70 with acute or convalescent COVID-19. Sequenced input: peripheral blood. The chain uses TRBV10-2 and TRBJ1-2; 7 bases are a match to TRBD1. CDR3 region: CATAQMGAGGFLGYTF. CDR3 bases: TGCGCCACTGCCCAGATGGGTGCAGGGGGTTTTCTGGGCTACACCTTC.